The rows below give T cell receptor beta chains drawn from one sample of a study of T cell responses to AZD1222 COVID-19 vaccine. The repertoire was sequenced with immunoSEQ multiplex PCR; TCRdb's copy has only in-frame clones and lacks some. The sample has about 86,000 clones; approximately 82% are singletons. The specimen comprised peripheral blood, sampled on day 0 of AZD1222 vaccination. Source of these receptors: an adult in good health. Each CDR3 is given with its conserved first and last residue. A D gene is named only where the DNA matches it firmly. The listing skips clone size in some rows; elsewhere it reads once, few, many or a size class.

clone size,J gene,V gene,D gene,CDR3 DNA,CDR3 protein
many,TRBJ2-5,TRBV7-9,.,TGTGCCAGCAGCCTTACAGCAGATCAAGAGACCCAGTACTTC,CASSLTADQETQYF
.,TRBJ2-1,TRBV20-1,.,TGCAGTGCTAGTCGAGTACACAATGAGCAGTTCTTC,CSASRVHNEQFF
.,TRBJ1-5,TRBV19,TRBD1,TGTGCCAGTAGCCCTTCCCCGGGACAGGGCTTCAATCAGCCCCAGCATTTT,CASSPSPGQGFNQPQHF
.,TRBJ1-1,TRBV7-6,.,TGTGCCAGCAGCTTAGAGAACTGGTCCACTGAAGCTTTCTTT,CASSLENWSTEAFF
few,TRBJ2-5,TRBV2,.,TGTGCCAGCACCTCTCTGACAGTACTTGAGACCCAGTACTTC,CASTSLTVLETQYF
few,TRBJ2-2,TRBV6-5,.,TGTGCCAGCAGTTACGACCTACACAACACCGGGGAGCTGTTTTTT,CASSYDLHNTGELFF
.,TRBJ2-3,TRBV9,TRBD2,TGTGCCAGCAGCGACCCCCTGATAGCGGGAGGGACGGATACGCAGTATTTT,CASSDPLIAGGTDTQYF
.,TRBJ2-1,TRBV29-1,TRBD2,TGCAGCGTTTCCGGGACTAGGATATACAATGAGCAGTTCTTC,CSVSGTRIYNEQFF
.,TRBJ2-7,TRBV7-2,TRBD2,TGTGCCAGCAGGGAAGGACTAGTACTCGAGCAGTACTTC,CASREGLVLEQYF
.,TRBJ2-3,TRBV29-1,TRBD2,TGCAGCGTGGGGCCCAGCGGGAGTGCAGATACGCAGTATTTT,CSVGPSGSADTQYF
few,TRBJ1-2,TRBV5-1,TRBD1,TGCGCCAGCAGCTTTCGGGGACAGGGGGCCTATGGCTACACCTTC,CASSFRGQGAYGYTF
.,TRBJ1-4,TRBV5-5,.,TGTGCCAGCAGCTTGCGGGGCGTGAGTAATGAAAAACTGTTTTTT,CASSLRGVSNEKLFF
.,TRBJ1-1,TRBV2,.,TGTGCCAGCATGGAGTTTACTAGACCCACTGAAGCTTTCTTT,CASMEFTRPTEAFF
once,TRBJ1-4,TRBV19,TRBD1,TGTGCCAGTAGTCAGGGGGCGACTGAAAAACTGTTTTTT,CASSQGATEKLFF
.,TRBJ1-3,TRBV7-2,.,TGTGCCAGCAGCATAGAGACAGGAGGGGGAAACACCATATATTTT,CASSIETGGGNTIYF